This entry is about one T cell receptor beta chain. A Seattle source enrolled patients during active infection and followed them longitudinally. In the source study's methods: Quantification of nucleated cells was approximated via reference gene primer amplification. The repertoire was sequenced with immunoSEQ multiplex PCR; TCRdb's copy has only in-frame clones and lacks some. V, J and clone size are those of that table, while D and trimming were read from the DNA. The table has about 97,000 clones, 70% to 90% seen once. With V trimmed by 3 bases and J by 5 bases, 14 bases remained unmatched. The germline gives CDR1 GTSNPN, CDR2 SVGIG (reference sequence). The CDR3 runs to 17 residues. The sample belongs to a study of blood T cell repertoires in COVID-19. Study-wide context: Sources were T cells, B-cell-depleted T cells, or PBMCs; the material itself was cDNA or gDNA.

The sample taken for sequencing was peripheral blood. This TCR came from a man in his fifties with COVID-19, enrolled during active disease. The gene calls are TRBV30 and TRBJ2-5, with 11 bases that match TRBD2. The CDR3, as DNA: TGTGCCTGGAGCCCTAGGGGGATAGCGGGGGGGCAGGAGACCCAGTACTTC. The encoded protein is CAWSPRGIAGGQETQYF.